Listed below are T cell receptor beta chains from one sample, sequenced in a study of PD-1 blockade in mismatch repair-deficient tumors. Sequencing was performed with immunoSEQ multiplex PCR; in TCRdb, only in-frame clones are kept and a portion is missing. There are approximately 22,000 clones in the sample; 84% occur only once, and more than 15% lies in the top ten. Sequencing used peripheral blood, obtained 2 weeks after starting pembrolizumab. These receptors all stem from an adult with mismatch repair-deficient cancer. The CDR3 runs from the conserved cysteine through the conserved F or W. A D gene is named only where the DNA matches it firmly. Clone sizes are given selectively: once, few, many, or a class where the clone is expanded.

- TRBJ2-5 14 TRBV4-1 - CASSQVVIQETQYF TGCGCCAGCAGCCAAGTAGTTATCCAAGAGACCCAGTACTTC
- TRBJ1-5 14 TRBV5-6 - CASSLAGVGQPQHF TGTGCCAGCAGCTTGGCAGGGGTAGGACAGCCCCAGCATTTT
- TRBJ2-1 15 TRBV9 - CASSVAGAWGNEQFF TGTGCCAGCAGCGTAGCGGGGGCCTGGGGAAATGAGCAGTTCTTC
- TRBJ1-2 14 TRBV19 - CASRGSGTTPGYTF TGTGCCAGTCGGGGCTCGGGGACAACTCCGGGCTACACCTTC
- TRBJ1-5 15 TRBV7-2 few CASSLLGLSNQPQHF TGTGCCAGCAGCTTATTGGGACTTAGCAATCAGCCCCAGCATTTT
TRBD1 TRBJ1-2 16 TRBV6-6 - CASRSLTTGGPYGYTF TGTGCCAGCAGATCCCTCACGACAGGGGGGCCCTATGGCTACACCTTC
TRBD2 TRBJ2-3 19 TRBV29-1 - CSVEDRGGGREGRADTQYF TGCAGCGTTGAAGATCGGGGCGGAGGGCGGGAGGGCCGGGCAGATACGCAGTATTTT
TRBD2 TRBJ2-5 17 TRBV5-1 - CASSLALPSGREETQYF TGCGCCAGCAGCTTGGCCCTCCCTAGCGGGCGTGAAGAGACCCAGTACTTC
- TRBJ2-5 19 TRBV21-1 - CASSQEGTSGRARGETQYF TGTGCCAGCAGCCAGGAAGGGACTAGCGGGAGGGCCCGCGGAGAGACCCAGTACTTC
- TRBJ1-2 14 TRBV19 - CASSIVRGGRGYTF TGTGCCAGTAGTATAGTAAGGGGCGGACGGGGCTACACCTTC
TRBD2 TRBJ2-2 19 TRBV4-1 - CASSHNTSGRRWNTGELFF TGCGCCAGCAGCCATAATACTAGCGGGAGGCGGTGGAACACCGGGGAGCTGTTTTTT
- TRBJ2-5 15 TRBV27 - CASSPRSSLKETQYF TGTGCCAGCAGCCCGCGGTCCTCTCTAAAAGAGACCCAGTACTTC
- TRBJ2-2 14 TRBV5-1 - CASSLAGTTGELFF TGCGCCAGCAGCTTGGCGGGGACCACCGGGGAGCTGTTTTTT
TRBD1 TRBJ1-3 12 TRBV4-1 - CASSPPDRAIYF TGCGCCAGCAGCCCCCCGGACAGGGCCATATATTTT
- TRBJ2-7 13 TRBV5-5 - CASSLFFAYEQYF TGTGCCAGCAGCTTGTTCTTCGCCTACGAGCAGTACTTC
- TRBJ2-5 18 TRBV11-2 - CASSSLSLEGSLRGTQYF TGTGCCAGCAGCTCACTTTCACTAGAAGGGTCCTTAAGGGGGACCCAGTACTTC
- TRBJ2-3 13 TRBV6-6 - CASSYWQTDTQYF TGTGCCAGCAGTTACTGGCAGACAGATACGCAGTATTTT
- TRBJ2-7 14 TRBV7-8 - CASSLEPSAYEQYF TGTGCCAGCAGCTTAGAGCCTAGCGCCTACGAGCAGTACTTC
TRBD1 TRBJ2-7 14 TRBV13 - CASSLAQGLNEQYF TGTGCCAGCAGCTTAGCACAGGGGCTAAACGAGCAGTACTTC
TRBD1 TRBJ1-2 14 TRBV18 medium-sized CASSHGTGNYGYTF TGTGCCAGCTCACACGGGACAGGGAACTATGGCTACACCTTC
- TRBJ2-7 13 TRBV2 - CASSGGSVVEQYF TGTGCCAGCAGTGGGGGGAGCGTGGTCGAGCAGTACTTC
- TRBJ2-1 15 TRBV7-9 - CASSLTEALYNEQFF TGTGCCAGCAGCTTAACGGAGGCTTTATACAATGAGCAGTTCTTC
TRBD1 TRBJ2-7 13 TRBV12-5 - CASGLDRGLEQYF TGTGCTAGTGGTTTAGACAGGGGGCTCGAGCAGTACTTC
- TRBJ1-4 15 TRBV5-1 - CASSPTGGGDEKLFF TGCGCCAGCAGCCCCACGGGGGGGGGAGATGAAAAACTGTTTTTT
- TRBJ2-3 14 TRBV7-2 once CASSFVSAEDTQYF TGTGCCAGCAGCTTTGTGTCTGCTGAAGATACGCAGTATTTT
- TRBJ1-5 15 TRBV4-1 - CASSQEDIGDQPQHF TGCGCCAGCAGCCAAGAGGATATTGGGGATCAGCCCCAGCATTTT
- TRBJ2-7 15 TRBV14 - CASSQDEALPYEQYF TGTGCCAGCAGCCAAGATGAAGCGTTACCCTACGAGCAGTACTTC
TRBD2 TRBJ2-3 16 TRBV9 - CASSFSGAGVGDTQYF TGTGCCAGCAGCTTTAGCGGGGCCGGCGTAGGAGATACGCAGTATTTT
- TRBJ2-7 15 TRBV21-1 - CASSKVRWSGYEQYF TGTGCCAGCAGCAAAGTCAGGTGGTCGGGGTACGAGCAGTACTTC
TRBD1 TRBJ2-4 14 TRBV10-3 - CAIGQGTAKNIQYF TGTGCCATCGGACAGGGAACGGCCAAAAACATTCAGTACTTC
- TRBJ1-4 15 TRBV5-1 once CASSLTGGPNEKLFF TGCGCCAGCAGCTTGACGGGAGGACCCAATGAAAAACTGTTTTTT
- TRBJ1-1 14 TRBV14 - CASQEPGGGTEAFF TGTGCCAGCCAAGAACCTGGGGGAGGGACTGAAGCTTTCTTT
- TRBJ2-2 15 TRBV14 - CASSPAGRSAGELFF TGTGCCAGCAGCCCGGCGGGTCGTAGTGCCGGGGAGCTGTTTTTT
- TRBJ1-1 15 TRBV4-2 - CASSQEVQGNTEAFF TGTGCCAGCAGCCAAGAGGTTCAGGGTAACACTGAAGCTTTCTTT
- TRBJ2-1 16 TRBV6-4 - CASSDAAGDPYNEQFF TGTGCCAGCAGTGACGCGGCAGGTGATCCCTACAATGAGCAGTTCTTC
TRBD1 TRBJ2-3 16 TRBV4-3 few CASSQDRGQGADTQYF TGCGCCAGCAGCCAAGATAGGGGACAGGGGGCAGATACGCAGTATTTT
- TRBJ1-4 15 TRBV7-2 once CASSLEGAANEKLFF TGTGCCAGCAGCTTAGAAGGGGCCGCTAATGAAAAACTGTTTTTT
- TRBJ1-1 15 TRBV29-1 - CSVDGGPNSNTEAFF TGCAGCGTTGATGGTGGACCGAATTCGAACACTGAAGCTTTCTTT
- TRBJ2-7 15 TRBV7-3 - CASRATRSGSYEQYF TGTGCCAGCAGAGCAACGCGGAGCGGGTCTTACGAGCAGTACTTC
TRBD1 TRBJ2-1 15 TRBV7-6 - CASSLAGTDYNEQFF TGTGCCAGCAGCTTAGCCGGGACAGACTACAATGAGCAGTTCTTC
TRBD2 TRBJ2-1 15 TRBV4-3 - CASSQRPGGPVEQFF TGCGCCAGCAGCCAAAGACCGGGAGGGCCCGTTGAGCAGTTCTTC
- TRBJ1-1 11 TRBV20-1 few CSAVNRIEAFF TGCAGTGCCGTAAACAGGATTGAAGCTTTCTTT
- TRBJ2-1 13 TRBV5-1 - CASNRQGNNEQFF TGCGCCAGCAACCGTCAGGGGAACAATGAGCAGTTCTTC
TRBD2 TRBJ2-7 14 TRBV11-2 few CASSLAGGPREQYF TGTGCCAGCAGCTTAGCGGGAGGGCCGAGGGAGCAGTACTTC
- TRBJ2-2 15 TRBV4-3 - CASSPENANTGELFF TGCGCCAGCAGCCCCGAAAATGCGAACACCGGGGAGCTGTTTTTT
- TRBJ2-3 16 TRBV10-2 - CASTTSGRVWTDTQYF TGCGCCAGCACCACTAGTGGTAGGGTATGGACAGATACGCAGTATTTT
- TRBJ1-2 14 TRBV5-1 - CASSYTGTSRGYTF TGCGCCAGCAGCTATACCGGGACAAGTAGAGGCTACACCTTC
- TRBJ2-5 13 TRBV9 - CASSVAPTETQYF TGTGCCAGCAGCGTAGCCCCAACGGAGACCCAGTACTTC
- TRBJ2-1 13 TRBV6-6 once CASRESSYNEQFF TGTGCCAGCAGAGAGAGCTCCTACAATGAGCAGTTCTTC
- TRBJ2-3 14 TRBV5-1 - CASSLAGNADTQYF TGCGCCAGCAGCTTGGCCGGGAACGCAGATACGCAGTATTTT
TRBD2 TRBJ2-1 15 TRBV27 - CASSPTGLLYNEQFF TGTGCCAGCAGTCCTACGGGACTACTCTACAATGAGCAGTTCTTC
TRBD2 TRBJ2-1 16 TRBV4-3 once CASSQRLAGRTNEQFF TGCGCCAGCAGCCAACGACTAGCGGGTAGAACCAATGAGCAGTTCTTC
TRBD2 TRBJ2-1 16 TRBV14 - CASSQDGGSQDNEQFF TGTGCCAGCAGCCAAGACGGCGGGAGTCAGGACAATGAGCAGTTCTTC
TRBD2 TRBJ2-2 17 TRBV9 - CASSVAERERYTGELFF TGTGCCAGCAGCGTAGCGGAGCGGGAGCGATACACCGGGGAGCTGTTTTTT
- TRBJ2-7 13 TRBV11-2 few CASSLSGSYEQYF TGTGCCAGCAGCTTATCGGGTTCCTACGAGCAGTACTTC